This TCR beta chain was observed in a study of patients and donors after allogeneic stem cell transplantation. This clonotype was seen a handful of times. Germline V gene lookup returns CDR1 ENHRY and CDR2 SYGVKD. The CDR3 is made up of 14 amino acids. V shed 5 bases, J shed 5 bases, and the junction held 3 bases outside the gene matches. TCRdb reanalysed the RT-PCR reads using MiXCR and keeps one entry per CDR3 protein. There are about 410,000 distinct CDR3 sequences in the sample; around 15% occur only once, and over 6% lies in the top ten. The rearrangement joins TRBV10-3 to TRBJ2-1, with 10 nucleotides matching TRBD2. Sequencing input: blood, either unsorted or a sorted T cell fraction (not recorded which). The source is a human donor who was either an allogeneic HSCT recipient or a stem cell or donor lymphocyte infusion donor (not recorded which). It is not recorded whose cells these are; they may come from a transplant donor. This CDR3 is CAISLAGVHNEQFF. The CDR3 coding sequence is TGTGCCATCAGTCTAGCGGGAGTTCACAATGAGCAGTTCTTC.